This T cell receptor (beta chain) was found in a study of T cells in Graves' hyperthyroidism and ophthalmopathy. There are a few counts of this clonotype. Its antigen is as yet unknown. In germline, CDR1 is DFQATT, CDR2 SNEGSKA (reference sequence). This CDR3 is 15 amino acids long. V lost 2 bases and J lost 4; bases outside the gene matches: 8. Study outcomes and limitations: Before onset, by a median of approximately 6.8 months, the model predicted ophthalmopathy.

Researchers took RNA transcripts and amplified the TCR beta CDR3 regions from them. RT-PCR in the first round (using the HTBI primer set) targeted the TCR CDR3. MiXCR, applied by TCRdb to the multiplex PCR reads, yields one record per CDR3 protein. The top ten clones hold more than 25% of a sample with 600,000 to 800,000 distinct CDR3 sequences, about 35% of them seen once. The chain has TRBV20-1 and TRBJ2-7, with 10 bases aligning to TRBD2. The specimen was blood. The clonotype comes from a woman in her thirties or forties with Graves' hyperthyroidism. Written as DNA, the CDR3 is TGCAGTGCTAGATCGAGCGGGAGGGTTGATTACGAGCAGTACTTC. Its translation is CSARSSGRVDYEQYF.